Below, one TCR beta chain is given with its context. Its antigen is still unknown. The CDR3 spans 15 residues. The 5'RACE method, run with constant-segment primers, produced TCR alpha and TCR beta cDNA libraries (carrying sample barcodes and UMIs). Via MiXCR, TCRdb re-called the 5' RACE reads, giving one row per CDR3 protein. The sample consists of 300,000 to 400,000 distinct CDR3 sequences, approximately 15% of them appearing once. The sample belongs to a study of T-cell memory formation after mild COVID-19. At the level of the study: TCR clusters showed largely donor specificity.

Study-wide results and caveats: There were some responding clones in pre-infection memory, which suggested that cross-reactive memory had joined. Among clones contracting day 15 to 85, CD4/CD8 was balanced, whereas later expanders leaned CD4+.

This clonotype was sampled from a man aged 18 to 30 who had mild COVID-19 (a few samples of this study predate the infection). Cell type and time point are not known. V usage is TRBV21-1 and J usage is TRBJ1-5. TRBV21-1 is a pseudogene segment. The sample comprised PBMCs or a T cell subset sorted from them (not recorded which). As DNA, the CDR3 is TGTGCCAGCAGCAAATTCCCCACAGGCAATCAGCCCCAGCATTTT. It codes for CASSKFPTGNQPQHF.